The rows below give T cell receptor beta chains drawn from one sample of a study of coeliac disease. Clones were sequenced by immunoSEQ multiplex PCR, and TCRdb holds only the in-frame ones, with some missing. This table has some 3,100 clones, roughly 53% appearing once. Sequencing was done on a sample of intraepithelial lymphocytes from the gut. These receptors all stem from a man between 50 and 59 years old with active celiac disease. Each CDR3 is given with its conserved first and last residue. D genes are given only for firm matches. Clone size appears in some rows only: once, few, many, or a class for an expanded clone.

len: 15
abundance: -
j_gene: TRBJ1-5
v_gene: TRBV7-9
d_gene: TRBD1
CDR3aa: CASSPGTGPNQPQHF
CDR3nt: TGTGCCAGCAGCCCCGGGACAGGCCCCAATCAGCCCCAGCATTTT

len: 13
abundance: -
j_gene: TRBJ1-2
v_gene: TRBV15
d_gene: TRBD1
CDR3aa: CATSSGTVYGYTF
CDR3nt: TGTGCCACCAGCAGCGGGACAGTCTATGGCTACACCTTC

len: 16
abundance: -
j_gene: TRBJ1-3
v_gene: TRBV7-9
d_gene: TRBD1
CDR3aa: CASDVPGRTGRNTIYF
CDR3nt: TGTGCCAGCGACGTCCCGGGTCGGACAGGAAGAAACACCATATATTTT

len: 15
abundance: medium-sized
j_gene: TRBJ2-7
v_gene: TRBV5-4
d_gene: TRBD1
CDR3aa: CASSVPGTGGNEQYF
CDR3nt: TGTGCCAGCAGCGTTCCAGGGACAGGGGGCAACGAGCAGTACTTC

len: 13
abundance: -
j_gene: TRBJ2-3
v_gene: TRBV19
d_gene: -
CDR3aa: CASSPTSTDTQYF
CDR3nt: TGTGCCAGTAGCCCGACTAGCACAGATACGCAGTATTTT

len: 16
abundance: -
j_gene: TRBJ1-6
v_gene: TRBV18
d_gene: -
CDR3aa: CASSPPRSGAWPPLYF
CDR3nt: TGTGCCAGCTCACCACCGCGTAGCGGGGCATGGCCCCCCCTCTACTTT

len: 15
abundance: large
j_gene: TRBJ1-4
v_gene: TRBV9
d_gene: TRBD1
CDR3aa: CASSVTGGSNEKLFF
CDR3nt: TGTGCCAGCAGCGTTACAGGGGGCTCTAATGAAAAACTGTTTTTT

len: 14
abundance: once
j_gene: TRBJ1-5
v_gene: TRBV9
d_gene: -
CDR3aa: CASSVAPSGQPQHF
CDR3nt: TGTGCCAGCAGCGTAGCGCCATCCGGTCAGCCCCAGCATTTT

len: 15
abundance: -
j_gene: TRBJ2-1
v_gene: TRBV9
d_gene: -
CDR3aa: CASSFDSGPYNEQFF
CDR3nt: TGTGCCAGCAGCTTTGATAGCGGACCCTACAATGAGCAGTTCTTC

len: 13
abundance: few
j_gene: TRBJ1-1
v_gene: TRBV30
d_gene: -
CDR3aa: CAWGRSLNTEAFF
CDR3nt: TGTGCCTGGGGGCGCAGCCTGAACACTGAAGCTTTCTTT

len: 15
abundance: -
j_gene: TRBJ2-1
v_gene: TRBV7-3
d_gene: TRBD2
CDR3aa: CASSSTSGGYNEQFF
CDR3nt: TGTGCCAGCAGTTCAACTAGCGGGGGGTACAATGAGCAGTTCTTC

len: 17
abundance: -
j_gene: TRBJ2-2
v_gene: TRBV27
d_gene: TRBD2
CDR3aa: CASSFLAGGLNTGELFF
CDR3nt: TGTGCCAGCAGTTTTTTAGCGGGAGGACTGAACACCGGGGAGCTGTTTTTT

len: 16
abundance: large
j_gene: TRBJ2-6
v_gene: TRBV11-3
d_gene: -
CDR3aa: CASSPSTGTGANVLTF
CDR3nt: TGTGCCAGCAGCCCATCAACAGGAACCGGGGCCAACGTCCTGACTTTC

len: 18
abundance: -
j_gene: TRBJ2-3
v_gene: TRBV9
d_gene: TRBD1
CDR3aa: CASSVALGQGAGTDTQYF
CDR3nt: TGTGCCAGCAGCGTAGCTCTCGGACAGGGGGCCGGCACAGATACGCAGTATTTT

len: 18
abundance: -
j_gene: TRBJ2-2
v_gene: TRBV4-1
d_gene: TRBD2
CDR3aa: CASSFRTSGTQNTGELFF
CDR3nt: TGCGCCAGCAGCTTCCGGACTAGCGGAACCCAGAACACCGGGGAGCTGTTTTTT

len: 18
abundance: -
j_gene: TRBJ1-2
v_gene: TRBV5-1
d_gene: TRBD1
CDR3aa: CASSLGLSRQGFHYGYTF
CDR3nt: TGCGCCAGCAGCTTGGGCCTATCGAGACAGGGTTTTCACTATGGCTACACCTTC

len: 16
abundance: -
j_gene: TRBJ1-2
v_gene: TRBV4-1
d_gene: -
CDR3aa: CASSQDVTGYLYGYTF
CDR3nt: TGCGCCAGCAGCCAAGATGTGACAGGTTACCTCTATGGCTACACCTTC

len: 17
abundance: -
j_gene: TRBJ1-4
v_gene: TRBV7-6
d_gene: TRBD1
CDR3aa: CASSLDRGLSIGEKLFF
CDR3nt: TGTGCCAGCAGCTTGGACAGGGGGCTAAGTATAGGGGAAAAACTGTTTTTT

len: 15
abundance: few
j_gene: TRBJ1-2
v_gene: TRBV14
d_gene: -
CDR3aa: CASSQDRAGVYGYTF
CDR3nt: TGTGCCAGCAGCCAAGATCGAGCAGGGGTCTATGGCTACACCTTC

len: 12
abundance: few
j_gene: TRBJ2-5
v_gene: TRBV9
d_gene: -
CDR3aa: CASSANEETQYF
CDR3nt: TGTGCCAGCAGCGCCAACGAGGAGACCCAGTACTTC

len: 14
abundance: few
j_gene: TRBJ2-1
v_gene: TRBV7-9
d_gene: -
CDR3aa: CASSLSGSYNEQFF
CDR3nt: TGTGCCAGCAGCTTAAGCGGCTCCTACAATGAGCAGTTCTTC

len: 14
abundance: -
j_gene: TRBJ1-4
v_gene: TRBV5-1
d_gene: TRBD1
CDR3aa: CASSSGQGNEKLFF
CDR3nt: TGCGCCAGCAGCTCGGGACAGGGGAATGAAAAACTGTTTTTT

len: 16
abundance: -
j_gene: TRBJ1-2
v_gene: TRBV6-5
d_gene: -
CDR3aa: CASSYWDGGATYGYTF
CDR3nt: TGTGCCAGCAGTTACTGGGATGGGGGGGCGACCTATGGCTACACCTTC

len: 18
abundance: -
j_gene: TRBJ1-1
v_gene: TRBV5-4
d_gene: TRBD1
CDR3aa: CASSSEPTGAPMNTEAFF
CDR3nt: TGTGCCAGCAGCAGCGAACCGACAGGGGCCCCCATGAACACTGAAGCTTTCTTT

len: 17
abundance: medium-sized
j_gene: TRBJ2-1
v_gene: TRBV7-2
d_gene: -
CDR3aa: CASSPQGLQAYYNEQFF
CDR3nt: TGTGCCAGCAGCCCCCAGGGTCTGCAAGCGTACTACAATGAGCAGTTCTTC

len: 14
abundance: -
j_gene: TRBJ1-2
v_gene: TRBV25-1
d_gene: TRBD1
CDR3aa: CASNPGQGDYGYTF
CDR3nt: TGTGCCAGCAACCCTGGACAGGGCGACTATGGCTACACCTTC

len: 15
abundance: few
j_gene: TRBJ1-3
v_gene: TRBV19
d_gene: TRBD1
CDR3aa: CASSVEGARGNTIYF
CDR3nt: TGTGCCAGTAGTGTAGAGGGGGCGAGGGGAAACACCATATATTTT

len: 14
abundance: -
j_gene: TRBJ1-2
v_gene: TRBV7-9
d_gene: TRBD1
CDR3aa: CASSLVGTDDGYTF
CDR3nt: TGTGCCAGCAGCTTAGTGGGGACAGACGATGGCTACACCTTC

len: 14
abundance: -
j_gene: TRBJ1-2
v_gene: TRBV19
d_gene: -
CDR3aa: CASSIAWQVYGYTF
CDR3nt: TGTGCCAGTAGTATAGCATGGCAGGTCTATGGCTACACCTTC

len: 13
abundance: -
j_gene: TRBJ1-5
v_gene: TRBV6-6
d_gene: -
CDR3aa: CASRRGANQPQHF
CDR3nt: TGTGCCAGCAGACGGGGGGCTAATCAGCCCCAGCATTTT

len: 15
abundance: few
j_gene: TRBJ1-1
v_gene: TRBV4-1
d_gene: -
CDR3aa: CASSHTGNPSSEAFF
CDR3nt: TGCGCCAGCAGTCATACAGGGAACCCTTCGTCTGAAGCTTTCTTT

len: 13
abundance: few
j_gene: TRBJ2-7
v_gene: TRBV6-5
d_gene: -
CDR3aa: CASSYSSVYEQYF
CDR3nt: TGTGCCAGCAGTTACTCTTCGGTTTACGAGCAGTACTTC

len: 16
abundance: few
j_gene: TRBJ2-2
v_gene: TRBV18
d_gene: TRBD2
CDR3aa: CASSPPVSGRSGELFF
CDR3nt: TGTGCCAGCTCACCACCCGTTAGCGGGAGGTCCGGGGAGCTGTTTTTT

len: 17
abundance: -
j_gene: TRBJ2-6
v_gene: TRBV5-7
d_gene: TRBD1
CDR3aa: CASSQDRGPPWANVLTF
CDR3nt: TGTGCCAGCAGCCAAGACAGGGGGCCGCCCTGGGCCAACGTCCTGACTTTC